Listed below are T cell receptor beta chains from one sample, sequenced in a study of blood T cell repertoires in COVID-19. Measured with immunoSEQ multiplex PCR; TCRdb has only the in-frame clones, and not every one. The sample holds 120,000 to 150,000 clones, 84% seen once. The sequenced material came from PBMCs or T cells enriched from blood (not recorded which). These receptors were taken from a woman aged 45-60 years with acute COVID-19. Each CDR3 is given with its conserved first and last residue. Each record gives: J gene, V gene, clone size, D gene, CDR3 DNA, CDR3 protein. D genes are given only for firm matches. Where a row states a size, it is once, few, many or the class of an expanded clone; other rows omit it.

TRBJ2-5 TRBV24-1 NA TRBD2 TGTGCCACCAGTGATGCGACTAGCGGGAGATTGGAGACCCAGTACTTC CATSDATSGRLETQYF
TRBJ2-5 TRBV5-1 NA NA TGCGCCAGCAGCCGCCTACGGCAAGAGACCCAGTACTTC CASSRLRQETQYF
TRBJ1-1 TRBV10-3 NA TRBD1 TGTGCCGCGGCCCCGGGACAGATGAACACTGAAGCTTTCTTT CAAAPGQMNTEAFF
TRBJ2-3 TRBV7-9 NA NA TGTGCCAGCAGCTTGTTAGAGTCCACAGATACGCAGTATTTT CASSLLESTDTQYF
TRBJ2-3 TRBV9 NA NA TGTGCCAGCAGCGTAGAAGCGAACACAGATACGCAGTATTTT CASSVEANTDTQYF
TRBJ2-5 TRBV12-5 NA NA TGTGCTAGTGGTTTGGACAGTCACCAAGAGACCCAGTACTTC CASGLDSHQETQYF
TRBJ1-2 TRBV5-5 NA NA TGTGCCAGCACGCTCGGGGGAGGCTACACCTTC CASTLGGGYTF
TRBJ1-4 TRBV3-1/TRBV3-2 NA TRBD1 TGTGCCAGCAGTCGGACAGGGGCGGATGAAAAACTGTTTTTT CASSRTGADEKLFF
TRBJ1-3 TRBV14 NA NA TGTGCCAGCAGCTACGCAGGGGGAAACACCATATATTTT CASSYAGGNTIYF
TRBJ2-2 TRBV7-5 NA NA TGTGTCAGAAGCTTACAGGCGAACACCGGGGAGCTGTTTTTT CVRSLQANTGELFF
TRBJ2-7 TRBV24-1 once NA TGTGCCACCAGTGATCCCGCCAGATCCTACGAGCAGTACTTC CATSDPARSYEQYF
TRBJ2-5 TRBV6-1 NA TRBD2 TGTGCCAGCAGTGAAGGAGGGACTAGCGGGAGCGGAGAGACCCAGTACTTC CASSEGGTSGSGETQYF
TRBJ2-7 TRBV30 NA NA TGTGCCTGGGCTGTGTCCTACGAGCAGTACTTC CAWAVSYEQYF
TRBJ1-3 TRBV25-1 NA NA TGTGCCAGCAGTGAATTGGGCGGGGGCCAATACACCATATATTTT CASSELGGGQYTIYF
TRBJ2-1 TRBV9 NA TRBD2 TGTGCCAGCAGCGTAGAGGGACTAGCGGGAAGACGGGATGAGCAGTTCTTC CASSVEGLAGRRDEQFF
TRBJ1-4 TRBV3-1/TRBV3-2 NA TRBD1 TGTGCCAGCAGCCCGAGGACAGGGCCTAATGAAAAACTGTTTTTT CASSPRTGPNEKLFF
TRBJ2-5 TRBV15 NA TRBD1 TGTGCCACCAGCAGGGGCCCGGACAGGGAAGAGACCCAGTACTTC CATSRGPDREETQYF
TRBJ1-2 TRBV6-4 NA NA TGTGCCAGCAGTGACCCCTTTACGGGGGGGTTAACTAACTATGGCTACACCTTC CASSDPFTGGLTNYGYTF
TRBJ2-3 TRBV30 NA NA TGTGCCTGGAGTAGGGGGGGAGGACCCACAGATACGCAGTATTTT CAWSRGGGPTDTQYF
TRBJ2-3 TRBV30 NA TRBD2 TGTGCCTGGGACCGAAGGACTCGGGGGGCAGATACGCAGTATTTT CAWDRRTRGADTQYF
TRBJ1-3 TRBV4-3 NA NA TGCGCCAGCAGCCAAGATTCGGGGGGTACAGGAAACACCATATATTTT CASSQDSGGTGNTIYF
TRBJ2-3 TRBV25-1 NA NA TGTGCCAGCAGTGAACAGGTCAATACGCAGTATTTT CASSEQVNTQYF
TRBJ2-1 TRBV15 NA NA TGTGCCACCAGCAGGGACGCCTTGGGGGCGGATCAGTTCTTC CATSRDALGADQFF
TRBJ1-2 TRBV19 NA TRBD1 TGTGCCAGTACCACACGGACCCAACAGGGGGTCTATGGCTACACCTTC CASTTRTQQGVYGYTF
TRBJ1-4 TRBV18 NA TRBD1 TGTGCCAGCTCACCAGGGACAGGGGCTAATGAAAAACTGTTTTTT CASSPGTGANEKLFF
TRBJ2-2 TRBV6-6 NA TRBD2 TGTGCCAGCAGTCAACCCAGACTAGCGGGAGGCGGGAACACCGGGGAGCTGTTTTTT CASSQPRLAGGGNTGELFF